This TCR beta chain was obtained from a study of T cell responses to AZD1222 COVID-19 vaccine. About the research overall: Both about-4-week and about-12-week second-dose recipients were combined. General observations from the study: The sample set comprised mostly white British donors with more females, and clonal diversity was possibly underestimated.

Looked up from germline, CDR1 is SGDLS and CDR2 is YYNGEE. V lost 4 bases and J lost 8; bases outside the gene matches: 9. The CDR3 is 15 amino acids. As regards this clone: Its antigen is not identified.

The assay was immunoSEQ multiplex PCR, and TCRdb's table has in-frame clones only and misses some. The sample has around 72,000 clones, roughly 91% seen once; the top ten hold 24%. The specimen was peripheral blood, collected on day 0 of AZD1222 vaccination. The TCR sequence derives from an adult in good health. The genes are TRBV9 and TRBJ1-4; 9 bases line up with TRBD1. Here the CDR3 DNA reads TGTGCCAGCAGCATAGGACAGGGGTTGCTGGAAAAACTGTTTTTT. Translation gives CASSIGQGLLEKLFF. The whole variable domain, remainder taken from reference TRBV9 and TRBJ1-4, is DSGVTQTPKHLITATGQRVTLRCSPRSGDLSVYWYQQSLDQGLQFLIQYYNGEERAKGNILERFSAQQFPDLHSELNLSSLELGDSALYFCASSIGQGLLEKLFFGSGTQLSVL.